The rows below give T cell receptor beta chains drawn from one sample of a study of blood T cell repertoires in COVID-19. Sequencing used immunoSEQ multiplex PCR; TCRdb keeps in-frame clones, though not all of them. In the table there are 250,000 to 300,000 clones, around 90% of which are singletons. Input material: peripheral blood. These receptors were obtained from a woman aged 45-65 years who had recovered from COVID-19. The CDR3 runs from the conserved cysteine through the conserved F or W. Fields, in order: J gene, V gene, D gene, clone size, CDR3 DNA, CDR3 protein. The D gene is left open where the match is weak. The size of a clone is reported for some rows only, either as once, few or many, or as a class for expanded clones.

>TRBJ2-7|TRBV28|TRBD2|.
TGTGCCAGCAGTCTTATTAGCGGGCACTCCTACGAGCAGTACTTC
CASSLISGHSYEQYF
>TRBJ1-4|TRBV18|TRBD1|.
TGTGCCAGCTCACGATCGACCACAGGGGGCACGAATGAAAAACTGTTTTTT
CASSRSTTGGTNEKLFF
>TRBJ2-2|TRBV20-1|TRBD2|.
TGCAGTGCTAGTCCCAGCGGGAGGGTAGGGGGCACCGGGGAGCTGTTTTTT
CSASPSGRVGGTGELFF
>TRBJ2-2|TRBV4-2|TRBD2|.
TGTGCCAGCAGCCCCACCGCTTTAGCGGGGGTAAACACCGGGGAGCTGTTTTTT
CASSPTALAGVNTGELFF
>TRBJ2-5|TRBV27|TRBD1|.
TGTGCCAGCAGTTTTTCCAGGGGGCAAGAGACCCAGTACTTC
CASSFSRGQETQYF
>TRBJ1-2|TRBV27|.|.
TGTGCCAGCAGTCCAATTACAGGGAAATCAAACTATGGCTACACCTTC
CASSPITGKSNYGYTF
>TRBJ2-3|TRBV14|.|.
TGTGCCAGCAGTCGGAGAGGGCGTACGCAGTATTTT
CASSRRGRTQYF
>TRBJ2-1|TRBV27|.|.
TGTGCCAGTCAGGTCGCCCGCTCCTACAATGAGCAGTTCTTC
CASQVARSYNEQFF
>TRBJ2-5|TRBV2|TRBD2|once
TGTGCCAGCGCCGGACTAGCGGGGGAGACCCAGTACTTC
CASAGLAGETQYF
>TRBJ1-4|TRBV30|.|.
TGTGCCTGGGATTTAGGACTGGAGTCGGGGGAAAAACTGTTTTTT
CAWDLGLESGEKLFF
>TRBJ2-3|TRBV27|TRBD1|.
TGTGCCAGCGCGCGGACAGGGGGAGGCACAGATACGCAGTATTTT
CASARTGGGTDTQYF
>TRBJ1-3|TRBV4-2|TRBD1|few
TGTGCCAGCAGCCCGGGACAGGTCTCTGGAAACACCATATATTTT
CASSPGQVSGNTIYF
>TRBJ1-1|TRBV4-2|.|.
TGTGCCAGCAGCCAAGAGAGTTTTCCGGGTTTTATAGCGTTCACTGAAGCTTTCTTT
CASSQESFPGFIAFTEAFF
>TRBJ2-1|TRBV5-6|TRBD2|.
TGTGCCAGCAGCGCCCCCGGACTAGCGTCCTCCTACAATGAGCAGTTCTTC
CASSAPGLASSYNEQFF
>TRBJ1-6|TRBV2|.|.
TGTGCCAGCAGCCCCAGGGCCCGTAGGCCACCGAGCTCCTATAATTCACCCCTCCACTTT
CASSPRARRPPSSYNSPLHF
>TRBJ2-7|TRBV7-2|.|.
TGTGCCAGCAGCCGCTCAGGGGTATACGAGCAGTACTTC
CASSRSGVYEQYF
>TRBJ1-6|TRBV19|TRBD1|.
TGTGCCAGTAATTATCAGGGGGCGTTTTCACCCCTCCACTTT
CASNYQGAFSPLHF
>TRBJ1-6|TRBV27|.|.
TGTGCCAGCAGTTTGAGGACAGCAAATTCACCCCTCCACTTT
CASSLRTANSPLHF
>TRBJ1-1|TRBV12-5|.|once
TGTGCTAGTGGTTTGGTGCATTTGAGGAACACTGAAGCTTTCTTT
CASGLVHLRNTEAFF
>TRBJ1-5|TRBV19|TRBD1|.
TGTGCCAGTAGTTTCGGACAGGGCCCAACTCAGCCCCAGCATTTT
CASSFGQGPTQPQHF
>TRBJ2-2|TRBV3-1/TRBV3-2|.|.
TGTGCCAGCAGCCCTGATCCGGGACACGAGAACACCGGGGAGCTGTTTTTT
CASSPDPGHENTGELFF
>TRBJ2-3|TRBV24-1|.|.
TGTGCCACCAGTGATGATAGCCAGACAGATACGCAGTATTTT
CATSDDSQTDTQYF
>TRBJ1-2|TRBV30|.|.
TGTGCCTGGAGGGGAGAGGGTCGCCATGGCTACACCTTC
CAWRGEGRHGYTF
>TRBJ2-6|TRBV7-2|.|.
TGTGCCACCGTGGGAGCCCTCTTCATCTCTGGGGCCAACGTCCTGACTTTC
CATVGALFISGANVLTF
>TRBJ1-2|TRBV30|.|.
TGTGCTCTCCCCGATAGGGGGTTGAGCCCTGGGGGCTACACCTTC
CALPDRGLSPGGYTF
>TRBJ2-7|TRBV6-2/TRBV6-3|TRBD2|.
TGTGCCAGCAGTTTTCAGGGCCCAGCGGGAGCTGGAGAGCAGTACTTC
CASSFQGPAGAGEQYF
>TRBJ2-7|TRBV5-1|TRBD1|.
TGCGCCAGCAGCTTGGCCGGACAGGGTGTCCACGAGCAGTACTTC
CASSLAGQGVHEQYF
>TRBJ1-2|TRBV4-1|.|once
TGCGCCAGCAGCCTGTTAGGGACTTCAGTTTTCACCTTC
CASSLLGTSVFTF
>TRBJ1-1|TRBV19|.|.
TGTGCCAGTAGTATAGAGTGGGGGGGTGGCACTGAAGCTTTCTTT
CASSIEWGGGTEAFF
>TRBJ1-2|TRBV27|TRBD1|.
TGTGCCAGCAGTTTATCAGGGACAGGGTTCTATGGCTACACCTTC
CASSLSGTGFYGYTF
>TRBJ2-1|TRBV5-1|.|.
TGCGCCAGCAGCTTGGAACAGTACAATGAGCAGTTCTTC
CASSLEQYNEQFF
>TRBJ2-5|TRBV5-1|.|.
TGCGCCAGCAGCACTGGACGGGGAGAAGAGACCCAGTACTTC
CASSTGRGEETQYF
>TRBJ1-5|TRBV19|TRBD1|.
TGTGCCAGTAGTATCCCAGGGGGTAATCAGCCCCAGCATTTT
CASSIPGGNQPQHF
>TRBJ2-2|TRBV9|TRBD2|.
TGTGCCAGCAGCTCGAGCGGGGGACGGACCGGGGAGCTGTTTTTT
CASSSSGGRTGELFF
>TRBJ2-1|TRBV6-5|TRBD2|.
TGTGCCAGCAGTTCCACGATAGCGGGGGGGCAGGGTGAGCAGTTCTTC
CASSSTIAGGQGEQFF
>TRBJ1-2|TRBV6-5|TRBD1|.
TGTGCCAGTTCCCACAGGGGTAAGAACTATGGCTACACCTTC
CASSHRGKNYGYTF
>TRBJ2-7|TRBV19|.|.
TGTGCCAGTGGACAGCATGGGGGGCAGTACTTC
CASGQHGGQYF
>TRBJ2-7|TRBV27|TRBD1|once
TGTGCCAGCAGTTCCTCCGGGACAGTTTACGAGCAGTACTTC
CASSSSGTVYEQYF
>TRBJ1-2|TRBV29-1|TRBD1|.
TGCAGCGTTGAAGGACAGGGACATGGCTACACCTTC
CSVEGQGHGYTF
>TRBJ2-5|TRBV7-2|.|.
TGTGCCAGCAGCTTGGGGCTACAGGGACCCCAAGAGACCCAGTACTTC
CASSLGLQGPQETQYF
>TRBJ1-1|TRBV7-3|TRBD1|.
TGTGCCAGCAGTCCGACAGGGTCCACTGAAGCTTTCTTT
CASSPTGSTEAFF
>TRBJ1-1|TRBV2|TRBD1|once
TGTGCCAGCAGTCCAGAGACAGGGTTCAGCACTGAAGCTTTCTTT
CASSPETGFSTEAFF
>TRBJ2-1|TRBV10-3|.|.
TGTGCCACGTATTACGAAGCGGGCGTCTACAATGAGCAGTTCTTC
CATYYEAGVYNEQFF
>TRBJ2-1|TRBV14|.|.
TGTGCCAGCAGCCAAGGCAGCTCCTACAATGAGCAGTTCTTC
CASSQGSSYNEQFF
>TRBJ1-1|TRBV5-1|.|.
TGCGCCAGCAGCTTGGGGGGAGACAGGGAAGCTTTCTTT
CASSLGGDREAFF
>TRBJ2-7|TRBV6-5|TRBD2|.
TGTGCCAGCAGTCCTTTAGCGGGAGAAGTAATGCAGTACTTC
CASSPLAGEVMQYF
>TRBJ2-5|TRBV5-6|.|.
TGTGCCAGCAGCTTGGCCGGGTTGGGCCAAGAGACCCAGTACTTC
CASSLAGLGQETQYF
>TRBJ2-2|TRBV5-5|.|.
TGTGCCAGCAGCTTAGGAGGGACCGGGGAGCTGTTTTTT
CASSLGGTGELFF
>TRBJ2-4|TRBV2|TRBD2|.
TGTGCCAGCAGTTCCGATCTGTGGGAGGGGAAAAACATTCAGTACTTC
CASSSDLWEGKNIQYF
>TRBJ2-5|TRBV29-1|TRBD1|.
TGCAGCATACAGGGGCCTCAAGAGACCCAGTACTTC
CSIQGPQETQYF
>TRBJ1-2|TRBV9|TRBD1|.
TGTGCCAGCAGCGTCAAGGGGGCTGGCTATGGCTACACCTTC
CASSVKGAGYGYTF